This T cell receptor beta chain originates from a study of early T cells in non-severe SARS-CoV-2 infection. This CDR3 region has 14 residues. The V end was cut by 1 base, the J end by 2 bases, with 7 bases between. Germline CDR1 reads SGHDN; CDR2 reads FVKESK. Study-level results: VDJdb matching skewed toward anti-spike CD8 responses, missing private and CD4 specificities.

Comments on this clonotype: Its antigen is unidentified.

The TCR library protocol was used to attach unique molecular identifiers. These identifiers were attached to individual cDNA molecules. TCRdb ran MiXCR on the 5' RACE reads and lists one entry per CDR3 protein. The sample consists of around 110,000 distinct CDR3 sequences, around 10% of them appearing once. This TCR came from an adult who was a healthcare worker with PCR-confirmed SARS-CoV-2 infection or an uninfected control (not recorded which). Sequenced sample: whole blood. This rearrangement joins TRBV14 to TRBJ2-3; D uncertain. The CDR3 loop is CASSQVQFTDTQYF. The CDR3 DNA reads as TGTGCCAGCAGCCAAGTCCAATTCACAGATACGCAGTATTTT. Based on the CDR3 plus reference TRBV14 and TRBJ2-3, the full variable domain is EAGVTQFPSHSVIEKGQTVTLRCDPISGHDNLYWYRRVMGKEIKFLLHFVKESKQDESGMPNNRFLAERTGGTYSTLKVQPAELEDSGVYFCASSQVQFTDTQYFGPGTRLTVL.